This TCR beta chain appears in the sequencing data of a study of CD8+CD57+ T cells in acquired aplastic anemia. The use of genomic DNA as template underpinned the TCR beta VDJ and CDR3 profiling. TCRdb reanalysed the reads using MiXCR and keeps one entry per CDR3 protein. This repertoire shows approximately 180,000 distinct CDR3 sequences, roughly 50% found once; its top ten account for more than 1.5%. Study observations and caveats: CD8+ Simpson's diversity showed no significant patient-control difference.

Whoever was chosen for sequencing had shown CD8+CD57+ cell expansion by flow cytometry. This clonotype was recorded at least ten times. The antigen remains undetermined. This clonotype was obtained from a human donor with aplastic anemia. Sequencing used sorted CD4+, CD8+, or CD8+CD57+ T cells (not recorded which) from PBMCs.

The CDR3 spells CASSQDSGMAEAFF. The CDR3 DNA sequence: TGTGCCAGCAGCCAAGATTCCGGTATGGCTGAAGCTTTCTTT. The chain is built from TRBV3-2 and TRBJ1-1. TRBV3-2 is listed as a pseudogene. This CDR3 is built from 14 residues.